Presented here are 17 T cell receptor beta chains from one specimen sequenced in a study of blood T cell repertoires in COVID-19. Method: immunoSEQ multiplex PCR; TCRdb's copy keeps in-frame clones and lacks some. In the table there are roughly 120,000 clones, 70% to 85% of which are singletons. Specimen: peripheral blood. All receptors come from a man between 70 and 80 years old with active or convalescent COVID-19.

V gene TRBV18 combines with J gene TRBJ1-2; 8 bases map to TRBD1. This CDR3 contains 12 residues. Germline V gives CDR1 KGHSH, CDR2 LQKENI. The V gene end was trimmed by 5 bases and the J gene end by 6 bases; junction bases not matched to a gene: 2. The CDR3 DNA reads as TGTGCCAGCTCAAAGGACAGGGATGGCTACACCTTC. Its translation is CASSKDRDGYTF.

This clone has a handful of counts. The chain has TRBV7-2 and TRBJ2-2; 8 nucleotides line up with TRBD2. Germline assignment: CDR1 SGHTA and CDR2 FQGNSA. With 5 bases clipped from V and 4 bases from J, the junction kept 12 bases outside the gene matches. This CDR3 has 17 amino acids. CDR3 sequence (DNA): TGTGCCAGCAGCCCCCAGTGGGGCGGGAGGCTCACCGGGGAGCTGTTTTTT. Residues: CASSPQWGGRLTGELFF. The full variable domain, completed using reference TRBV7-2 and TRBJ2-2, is GAGVSQSPSNKVTEKGKDVELRCDPISGHTALYWYRQSLGQGLEFLIYFQGNSAPDKSGLPSDRFSAERTGGSVSTLTIQRTQQEDSAVYLCASSPQWGGRLTGELFFGEGSRLTVL.

DNA of the CDR3: TGTGCCAGCAGCCCCGGGGCAGGGGGTGGGACCCAGTACTTC. Translating it yields CASSPGAGGGTQYF. The chain links TRBV28 to TRBJ2-5; 7 bases align to TRBD1. V shed 6 bases, J shed 7 bases, and the junction held 11 bases outside the gene matches. The CDR3 runs 14 residues. From germline, CDR1 is MDHEN and CDR2 SYDVKM. Filled out from reference TRBV28 and TRBJ2-5, the complete variable domain reads DVKVTQSSRYLVKRTGEKVFLECVQDMDHENMFWYRQDPGLGLRLIYFSYDVKMKEKGDIPEGYSVSREKKERFSLILESASTNQTSMYLCASSPGAGGGTQYFGPGTRLLVL.

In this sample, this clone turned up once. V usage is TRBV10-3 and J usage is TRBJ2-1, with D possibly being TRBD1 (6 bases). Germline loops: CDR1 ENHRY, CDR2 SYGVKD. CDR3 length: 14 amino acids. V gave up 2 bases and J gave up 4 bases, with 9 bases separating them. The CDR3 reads CAISERTVYNEQFF. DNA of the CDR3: TGTGCCATCAGTGAGAGGACAGTTTACAATGAGCAGTTCTTC.

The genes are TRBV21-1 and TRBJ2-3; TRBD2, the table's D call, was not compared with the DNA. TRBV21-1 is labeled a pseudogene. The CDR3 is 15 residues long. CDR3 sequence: CAGPETSGSADTQYF. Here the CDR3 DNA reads TGTGCCGGCCCGGAGACTAGCGGGAGTGCAGATACGCAGTATTTT.

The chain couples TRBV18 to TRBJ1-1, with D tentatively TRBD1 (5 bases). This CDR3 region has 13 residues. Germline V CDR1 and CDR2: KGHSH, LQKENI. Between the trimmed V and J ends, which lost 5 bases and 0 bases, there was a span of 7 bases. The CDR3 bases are TGTGCCAGCTCAGCGGGGGTGAACACTGAAGCTTTCTTT. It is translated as CASSAGVNTEAFF.

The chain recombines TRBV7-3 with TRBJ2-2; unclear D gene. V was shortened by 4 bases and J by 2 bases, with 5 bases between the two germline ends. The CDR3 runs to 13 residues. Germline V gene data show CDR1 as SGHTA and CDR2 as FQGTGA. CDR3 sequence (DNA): TGTGCCAGCAGCTCCATTAACACCGGGGAGCTGTTTTTT. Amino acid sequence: CASSSINTGELFF. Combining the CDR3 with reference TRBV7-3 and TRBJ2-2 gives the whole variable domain GAGVSQTPSNKVTEKGKYVELRCDPISGHTALYWYRQSLGQGPEFLIYFQGTGAADDSGLPNDRFFAVRPEGSVSTLKIQRTERGDSAVYLCASSSINTGELFFGEGSRLTVL.

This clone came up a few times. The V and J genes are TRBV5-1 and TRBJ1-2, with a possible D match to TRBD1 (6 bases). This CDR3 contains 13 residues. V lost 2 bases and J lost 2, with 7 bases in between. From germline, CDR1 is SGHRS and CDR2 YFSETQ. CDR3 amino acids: CASSLRGNYGYTF. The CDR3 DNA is TGCGCCAGCAGCTTAAGGGGGAACTATGGCTACACCTTC.

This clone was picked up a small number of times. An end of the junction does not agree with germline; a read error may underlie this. CDR3 amino acids: CASSYGQGCF. The CDR3 coding sequence is TGTGCCAGCAGTTACGGGCAGGGGTGTTTC. The gene calls are TRBV6-5 and TRBJ2-6; tentative D call: TRBD1 (6 bases). Looked up from germline, CDR1 is MNHEY and CDR2 is SVGAGI. The CDR3 has 10 residues.

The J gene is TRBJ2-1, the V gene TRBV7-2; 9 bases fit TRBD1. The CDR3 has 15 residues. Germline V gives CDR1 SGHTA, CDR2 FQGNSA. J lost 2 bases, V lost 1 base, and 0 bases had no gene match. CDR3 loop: CASSLGQGAYNEQFF. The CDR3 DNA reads TGTGCCAGCAGCTTAGGACAGGGGGCCTACAATGAGCAGTTCTTC.

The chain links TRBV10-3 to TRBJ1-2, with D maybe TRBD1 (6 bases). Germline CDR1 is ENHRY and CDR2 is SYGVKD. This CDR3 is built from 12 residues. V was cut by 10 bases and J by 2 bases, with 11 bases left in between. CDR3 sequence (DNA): TGTGCCACCTCGGGGGGCAACTATGGCTACACCTTC. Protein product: CATSGGNYGYTF.

The DNA of the CDR3 is TGTGCCAGCAGTGAACTTTCGTCGGCAGCGCAGAACACCATATATTTT. It yields the protein CASSELSSAAQNTIYF. This chain connects TRBV6-1 to TRBJ1-3; no reliable D call. CDR3 length: 16 amino acids. The germline CDR1 and CDR2 sequences are MNHNS and SASEGT. V was clipped by 2 bases and J by 7 bases, with 18 bases between them.

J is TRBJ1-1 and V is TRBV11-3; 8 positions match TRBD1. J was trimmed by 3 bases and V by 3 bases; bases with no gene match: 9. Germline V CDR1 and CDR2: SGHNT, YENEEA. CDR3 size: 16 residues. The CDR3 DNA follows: TGTGCCAGCAGCTTGAGGACAGGGTCGAGGTACACTGAAGCTTTCTTT. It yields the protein CASSLRTGSRYTEAFF.

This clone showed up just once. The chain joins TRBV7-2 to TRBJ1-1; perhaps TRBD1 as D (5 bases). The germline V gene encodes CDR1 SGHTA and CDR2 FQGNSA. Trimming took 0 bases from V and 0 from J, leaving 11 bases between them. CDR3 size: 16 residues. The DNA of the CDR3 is TGTGCCAGCAGCTTAGCGCCGGGGGGGTTGAACACTGAAGCTTTCTTT. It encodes CASSLAPGGLNTEAFF. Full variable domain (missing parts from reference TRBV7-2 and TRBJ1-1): GAGVSQSPSNKVTEKGKDVELRCDPISGHTALYWYRQSLGQGLEFLIYFQGNSAPDKSGLPSDRFSAERTGGSVSTLTIQRTQQEDSAVYLCASSLAPGGLNTEAFFGQGTRLTVV.

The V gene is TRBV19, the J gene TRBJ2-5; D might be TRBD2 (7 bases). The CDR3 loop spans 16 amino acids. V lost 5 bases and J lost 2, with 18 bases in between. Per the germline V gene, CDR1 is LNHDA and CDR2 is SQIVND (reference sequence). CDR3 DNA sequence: TGTGCCAGTAGTCCCTCTGGGAGGGGGGAGCAAGAGACCCAGTACTTC. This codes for CASSPSGRGEQETQYF. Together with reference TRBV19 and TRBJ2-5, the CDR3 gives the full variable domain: DGGITQSPKYLFRKEGQNVTLSCEQNLNHDAMYWYRQDPGQGLRLIYYSQIVNDFQKGDIAEGYSVSREKKESFPLTVTSAQKNPTAFYLCASSPSGRGEQETQYFGPGTRLLVL.

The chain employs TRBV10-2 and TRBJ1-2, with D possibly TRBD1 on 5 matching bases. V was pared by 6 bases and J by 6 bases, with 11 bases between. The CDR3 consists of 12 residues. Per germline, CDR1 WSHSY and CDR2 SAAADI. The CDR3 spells CASSAFRDGYTF. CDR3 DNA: TGCGCCAGCAGCGCCTTCAGGGATGGCTACACCTTC.

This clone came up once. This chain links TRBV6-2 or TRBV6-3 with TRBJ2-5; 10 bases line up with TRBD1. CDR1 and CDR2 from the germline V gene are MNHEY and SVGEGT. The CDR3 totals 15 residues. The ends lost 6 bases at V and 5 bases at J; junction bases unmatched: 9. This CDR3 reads CASSPGQGVSETQYF. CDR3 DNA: TGTGCCAGCAGCCCTGGACAGGGGGTCTCGGAGACCCAGTACTTC.